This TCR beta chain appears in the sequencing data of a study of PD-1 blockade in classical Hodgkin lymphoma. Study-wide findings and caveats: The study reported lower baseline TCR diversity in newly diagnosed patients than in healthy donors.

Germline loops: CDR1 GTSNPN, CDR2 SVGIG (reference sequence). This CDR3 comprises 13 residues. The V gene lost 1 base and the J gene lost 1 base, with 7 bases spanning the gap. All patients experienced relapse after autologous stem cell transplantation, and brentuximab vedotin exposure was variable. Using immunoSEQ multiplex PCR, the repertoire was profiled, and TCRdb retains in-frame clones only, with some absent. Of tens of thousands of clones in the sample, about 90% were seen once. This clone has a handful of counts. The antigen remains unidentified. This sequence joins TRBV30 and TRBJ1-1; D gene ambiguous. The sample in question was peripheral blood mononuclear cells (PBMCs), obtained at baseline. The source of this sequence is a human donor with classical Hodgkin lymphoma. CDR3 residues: CAWSGTGNTEAFF. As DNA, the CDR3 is TGTGCCTGGAGTGGGACGGGGAACACTGAAGCTTTCTTT.